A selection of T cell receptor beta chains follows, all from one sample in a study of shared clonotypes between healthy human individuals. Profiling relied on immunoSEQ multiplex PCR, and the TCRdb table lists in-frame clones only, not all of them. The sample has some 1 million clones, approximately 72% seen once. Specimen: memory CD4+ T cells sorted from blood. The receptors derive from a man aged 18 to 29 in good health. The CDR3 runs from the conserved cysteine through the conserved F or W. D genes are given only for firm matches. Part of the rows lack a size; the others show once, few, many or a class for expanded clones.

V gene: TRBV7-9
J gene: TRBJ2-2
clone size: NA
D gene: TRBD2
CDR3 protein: CASSFTSGRATGELFF
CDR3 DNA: TGTGCCAGCAGCTTCACTAGCGGGAGGGCCACCGGGGAGCTGTTTTTT

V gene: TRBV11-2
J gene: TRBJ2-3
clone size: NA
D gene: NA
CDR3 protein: CASSLYLASSGADTQYF
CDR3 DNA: TGTGCCAGCAGCCTGTACCTAGCGTCCTCCGGTGCAGATACGCAGTATTTT

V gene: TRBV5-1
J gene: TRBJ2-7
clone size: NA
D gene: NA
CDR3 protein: CASSNDPYEQYF
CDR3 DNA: TGCGCCAGCAGCAACGACCCCTACGAGCAGTACTTC

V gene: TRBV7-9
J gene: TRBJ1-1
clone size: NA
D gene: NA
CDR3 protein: CASSPRAGDTEAFF
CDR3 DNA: TGTGCCAGCAGCCCCCGGGCCGGAGACACTGAAGCTTTCTTT

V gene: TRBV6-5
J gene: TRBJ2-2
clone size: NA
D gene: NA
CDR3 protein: CASSLRGELFF
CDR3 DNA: TGTGCCAGCAGCCTGCGGGGGGAGCTGTTTTTT

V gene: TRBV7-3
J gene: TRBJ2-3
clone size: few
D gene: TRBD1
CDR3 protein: CASSLTQGADTQYF
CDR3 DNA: TGTGCCAGCAGCCTGACACAGGGGGCAGATACGCAGTATTTT

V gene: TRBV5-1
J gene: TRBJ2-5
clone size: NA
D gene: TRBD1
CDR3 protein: CASSLGTGYSSEETQYF
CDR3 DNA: TGCGCCAGCAGCTTGGGGACAGGGTATAGCAGCGAAGAGACCCAGTACTTC

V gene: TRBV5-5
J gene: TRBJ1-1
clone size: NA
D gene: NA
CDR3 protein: CACTGINTEAFF
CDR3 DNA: TGTGCCTGCACAGGGATTAACACTGAAGCTTTCTTT

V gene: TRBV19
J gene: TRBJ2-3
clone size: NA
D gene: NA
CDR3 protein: CASSIRGVVPDTQYF
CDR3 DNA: TGTGCCAGTAGTATTAGGGGAGTGGTCCCGGATACGCAGTATTTT

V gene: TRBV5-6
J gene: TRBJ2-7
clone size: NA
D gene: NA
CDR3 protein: CASSPNDPPPNEQYF
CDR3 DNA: TGTGCCAGCAGCCCTAATGACCCTCCGCCCAACGAGCAGTACTTC

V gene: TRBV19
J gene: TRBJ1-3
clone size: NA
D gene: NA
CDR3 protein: CASSIALTGGNTIYF
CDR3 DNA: TGTGCCAGTAGTATTGCCCTGACCGGAGGAAACACCATATATTTT

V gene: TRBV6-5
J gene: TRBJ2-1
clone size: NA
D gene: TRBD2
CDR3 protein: CASSYGWTSGRDEQFF
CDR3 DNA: TGTGCCAGCAGTTACGGTTGGACTAGCGGGAGGGATGAGCAGTTCTTC

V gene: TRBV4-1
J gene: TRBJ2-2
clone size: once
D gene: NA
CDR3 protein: CASSQDPARLTDANTGELFF
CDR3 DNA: TGCGCCAGCAGCCAAGATCCAGCGCGTCTAACCGACGCGAACACCGGGGAGCTGTTTTTT

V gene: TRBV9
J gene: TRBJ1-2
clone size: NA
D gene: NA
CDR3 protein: CASSEGGGQPTYGYTF
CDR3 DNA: TGTGCCAGCAGTGAGGGGGGTGGACAACCAACCTATGGCTACACCTTC

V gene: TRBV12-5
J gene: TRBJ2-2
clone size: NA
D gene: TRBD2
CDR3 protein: CASGLSLAGGSGTGELFF
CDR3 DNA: TGTGCTAGTGGTTTGAGCCTAGCGGGAGGCTCGGGAACCGGGGAGCTGTTTTTT

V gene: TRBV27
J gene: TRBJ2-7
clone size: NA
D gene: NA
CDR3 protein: CASSSGTYFSHEQYF
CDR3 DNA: TGTGCCAGCAGCTCCGGGACTTATTTCTCCCACGAGCAGTACTTC

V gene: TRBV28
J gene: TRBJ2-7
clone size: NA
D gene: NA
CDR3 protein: CASRAQGAPSYEQYF
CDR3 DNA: TGTGCCAGCAGGGCACAGGGCGCACCCTCCTACGAGCAGTACTTC

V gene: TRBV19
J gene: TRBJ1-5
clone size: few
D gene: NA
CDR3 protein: CASRSYQPQHF
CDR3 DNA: TGTGCCAGTAGGTCGTATCAGCCCCAGCATTTT

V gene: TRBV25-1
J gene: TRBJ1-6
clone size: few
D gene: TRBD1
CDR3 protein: CASSAQAGTGRSPLHF
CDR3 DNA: TGTGCCAGCAGTGCTCAAGCAGGGACAGGGAGATCACCCCTCCACTTT

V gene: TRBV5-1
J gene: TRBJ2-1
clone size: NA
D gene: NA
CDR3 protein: CASSPRGVDYNEQFF
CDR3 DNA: TGCGCCAGCAGCCCTCGTGGGGTGGACTACAATGAGCAGTTCTTC

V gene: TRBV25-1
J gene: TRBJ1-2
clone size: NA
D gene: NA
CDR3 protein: CASSDEGATYGYTF
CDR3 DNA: TGTGCCAGCAGTGATGAGGGCGCGACCTATGGCTACACCTTC

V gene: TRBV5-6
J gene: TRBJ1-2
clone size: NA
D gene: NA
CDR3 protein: CASSPQQGDYTF
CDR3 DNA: TGTGCCAGCAGCCCCCAGCAGGGTGACTACACCTTC

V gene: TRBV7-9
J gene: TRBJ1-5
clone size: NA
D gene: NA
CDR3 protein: CASSLSGYQPQHF
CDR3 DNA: TGTGCCAGCAGCTTATCGGGATATCAGCCCCAGCATTTT

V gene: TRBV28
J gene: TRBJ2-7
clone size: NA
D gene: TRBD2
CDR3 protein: CASSLGGALGYEQYF
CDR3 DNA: TGTGCCAGCAGTTTGGGAGGGGCTCTGGGATACGAGCAGTACTTC

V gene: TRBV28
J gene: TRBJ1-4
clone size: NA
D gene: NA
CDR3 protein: CASSYSHGTTNEKLFF
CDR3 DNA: TGTGCCAGCAGTTACTCACACGGGACAACTAATGAAAAACTGTTTTTT

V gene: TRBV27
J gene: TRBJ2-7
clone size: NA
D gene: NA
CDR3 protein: CASSPRGQGRDEQYF
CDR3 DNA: TGTGCCAGCAGTCCCAGGGGGCAGGGGAGGGACGAGCAGTACTTC

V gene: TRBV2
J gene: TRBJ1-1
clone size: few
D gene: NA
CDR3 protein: CASSDRRMTEAFF
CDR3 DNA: TGTGCCAGCAGTGACCGGAGGATGACTGAAGCTTTCTTT

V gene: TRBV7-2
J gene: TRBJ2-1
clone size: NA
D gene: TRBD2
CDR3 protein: CASSLNSGRGWSEQFF
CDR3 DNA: TGTGCCAGCAGCCTAAACAGCGGGAGGGGGTGGAGTGAGCAGTTCTTC